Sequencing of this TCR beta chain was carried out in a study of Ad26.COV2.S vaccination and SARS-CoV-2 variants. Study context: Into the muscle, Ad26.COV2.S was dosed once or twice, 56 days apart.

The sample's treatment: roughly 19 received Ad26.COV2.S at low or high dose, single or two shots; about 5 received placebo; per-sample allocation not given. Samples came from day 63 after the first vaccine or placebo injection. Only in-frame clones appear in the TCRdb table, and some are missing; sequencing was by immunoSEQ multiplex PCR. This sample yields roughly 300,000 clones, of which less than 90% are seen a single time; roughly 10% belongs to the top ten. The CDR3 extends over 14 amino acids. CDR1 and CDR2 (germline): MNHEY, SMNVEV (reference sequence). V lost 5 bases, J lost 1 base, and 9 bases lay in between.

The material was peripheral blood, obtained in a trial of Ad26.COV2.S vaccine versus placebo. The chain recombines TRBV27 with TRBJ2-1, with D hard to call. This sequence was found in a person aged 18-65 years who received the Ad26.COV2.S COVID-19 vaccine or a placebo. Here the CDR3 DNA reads TGTGCCAGCAGTGCGATCGCGTCCTACAATGAGCAGTTCTTC. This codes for CASSAIASYNEQFF.